Listed below are T cell receptor beta chains from one sample, sequenced in a study of Ad26.COV2.S vaccination and SARS-CoV-2 variants. Only in-frame clones appear in the TCRdb table, and some are missing; sequencing was by immunoSEQ multiplex PCR. The sample lists around 370,000 clones; about 90% were seen once. The starting material was peripheral blood, obtained after recovery from COVID-19. These receptors all come from a human donor who had recovered from COVID-19. CDR3s include the opening cysteine and the closing phenylalanine or tryptophan. The D gene is left open where the match is weak. Part of the rows lack a size; the others show once, few, many or a class for expanded clones.

J,V,size,D,CDR3,DNA
TRBJ2-1,TRBV11-2,-,-,CASSLDFLSSYNEQFF,TGTGCCAGCAGCTTAGATTTCCTAAGCTCCTACAATGAGCAGTTCTTC
TRBJ1-6,TRBV5-1,-,-,CASSPDLGTYNSPLHF,TGCGCCAGCAGCCCGGACCTAGGGACCTATAATTCACCCCTCCACTTT
TRBJ2-5,TRBV10-3,-,TRBD2,CAISSGTSGGHKETQYF,TGTGCCATCAGCTCCGGGACTAGCGGGGGCCATAAAGAGACCCAGTACTTC
TRBJ2-7,TRBV19,-,TRBD2,CASRRAGGPHEQYF,TGTGCCAGTAGAAGGGCGGGGGGGCCGCACGAGCAGTACTTC
TRBJ2-3,TRBV4-1,-,TRBD1,CASSVPSQGASDTQYF,TGCGCCAGCAGCGTTCCTAGTCAGGGGGCGTCAGATACGCAGTATTTT
TRBJ2-7,TRBV3-1/TRBV3-2,-,TRBD2,CASSRGTTFSYEQYF,TGTGCCAGCAGCCGAGGGACTACCTTCTCCTACGAGCAGTACTTC
TRBJ2-7,TRBV2,-,-,CASSEAVLGKLYWQYF,TGTGCCAGCAGTGAAGCGGTCCTAGGGAAACTTTATTGGCAGTACTTC
TRBJ1-6,TRBV6-1,-,-,CAGSESGGGHSPLHF,TGTGCCGGCAGTGAATCAGGCGGTGGTCATTCACCCCTCCACTTT
TRBJ1-1,TRBV6-2/TRBV6-3,-,-,CASSYPGMNTEAFF,TGTGCCAGCAGTTACCCAGGAATGAACACTGAAGCTTTCTTT
TRBJ1-4,TRBV29-1,-,-,CSASISGPEKLFF,TGCAGCGCCTCGATCTCGGGGCCGGAAAAACTGTTTTTT
TRBJ2-2,TRBV2,-,TRBD1,CASRDRVGPGELFF,TGTGCCAGCAGAGACAGGGTCGGGCCCGGGGAGCTGTTTTTT
TRBJ1-5,TRBV6-5,-,-,CASSPGPDNQPQHF,TGTGCCAGCAGCCCCGGCCCGGACAATCAGCCCCAGCATTTT
TRBJ1-2,TRBV18,-,-,CASSLDSYGYTF,TGTGCCAGCTCACTGGACAGTTATGGCTACACCTTC
TRBJ1-2,TRBV12-3/TRBV12-4,-,-,CASSLLLYYGYTF,TGTGCCAGCAGTTTATTGCTTTACTATGGCTACACCTTC
TRBJ1-5,TRBV19,-,-,CASSSIGSRDQPQHF,TGTGCCAGTAGTTCGATCGGGAGCAGGGATCAGCCCCAGCATTTT
TRBJ2-7,TRBV6-2/TRBV6-3,-,-,CASSISYEQYF,TGTGCCAGCAGTATTTCCTACGAGCAGTACTTC
TRBJ1-1,TRBV11-2,-,TRBD1,CASSRGQGGTEAFF,TGTGCCAGCAGCCGGGGACAGGGAGGCACTGAAGCTTTCTTT
TRBJ2-3,TRBV6-2/TRBV6-3,-,-,CASSYRGAGLASSTDTQYF,TGTGCCAGCAGTTACCGGGGGGCAGGTTTGGCGTCTAGCACAGATACGCAGTATTTT
TRBJ2-5,TRBV19,-,TRBD2,CASSIVGGGYQETQYF,TGTGCCAGTAGTATTGTAGGCGGGGGTTACCAAGAGACCCAGTACTTC
TRBJ2-1,TRBV7-8,-,TRBD1,CASSLKSGGSVEQFF,TGTGCCAGCAGCTTAAAGTCAGGGGGTTCTGTTGAGCAGTTCTTC
TRBJ2-2,TRBV6-4,-,-,CASSAQGSGELFF,TGTGCCAGCAGTGCGCAGGGCTCCGGGGAGCTGTTTTTT
TRBJ1-1,TRBV5-4,-,TRBD1,CASSPGDRGRSEAFF,TGTGCCAGCAGCCCGGGGGACAGGGGGCGAAGTGAAGCTTTCTTT
TRBJ2-5,TRBV20-1,-,-,CSASFDGGRGKETQYF,TGCAGTGCTAGTTTTGATGGGGGCCGGGGTAAAGAGACCCAGTACTTC
TRBJ2-7,TRBV6-2/TRBV6-3,once,TRBD1,CASSRTGQGSYEQYF,TGTGCCAGCAGCCGGACAGGCCAGGGAAGCTACGAGCAGTACTTC
TRBJ1-2,TRBV6-2/TRBV6-3,-,-,CASSYEGRDYGYTF,TGTGCCAGCAGTTACGAGGGCAGGGATTACGGCTACACCTTC
TRBJ1-1,TRBV5-1,-,TRBD1,CASSSRGENTEAFF,TGCGCCAGCAGCAGCAGGGGGGAGAACACTGAAGCTTTCTTT